A selection of T cell receptor beta chains follows, all from one sample in a study of cytomegalovirus exposure and HLA in healthy donors. Assay used: immunoSEQ multiplex PCR; TCRdb lists only in-frame clones, some missing. The table records 75,000 to 95,000 clones, approximately 85% of them present only once. Sequenced input: PBMCs. All receptors come from a woman younger than 30 in good health and CMV-seropositive. The CDR3 runs from the conserved cysteine through the conserved F or W. D genes are given only for firm matches. The size field is filled for only some rows; it gives once, few, many or a size class.

>NA|TRBJ1-1|TRBD1|TRBV25-1
CASRETGSSTEAFF
TGTGCCAGCAGAGAGACAGGGTCCAGCACTGAAGCTTTCTTT
>NA|TRBJ2-2|NA|TRBV7-9
CASSLGSTGELFF
TGTGCCAGCAGCTTAGGCAGCACCGGGGAGCTGTTTTTT
>NA|TRBJ2-3|TRBD2|TRBV4-1
CASSQEGPRTSGSADTQYF
TGCGCCAGCAGCCAAGAGGGTCCGAGGACTAGCGGGAGTGCAGATACGCAGTATTTT
>medium-sized|TRBJ1-5|NA|TRBV19
CASRQGYSNQPQHF
TGTGCCAGTAGACAGGGATATAGCAATCAGCCCCAGCATTTT
>NA|TRBJ1-2|NA|TRBV7-8
CASSLAPEANGYTF
TGTGCCAGCAGCTTAGCACCCGAGGCGAATGGCTACACCTTC
>once|TRBJ2-3|TRBD2|TRBV6-4
CASSPEAGRTDTQYF
TGTGCCAGCAGTCCTGAAGCGGGAAGGACAGATACGCAGTATTTT
>NA|TRBJ2-7|TRBD1|TRBV28
CASSFPIRDRTSYEQYF
TGTGCCAGCAGTTTCCCCATCCGGGACAGGACATCCTACGAGCAGTACTTC
>NA|TRBJ1-6|TRBD1|TRBV6-5
CASSYGQGAGSPLHF
TGTGCCAGCAGTTACGGGCAGGGGGCTGGGTCACCCCTCCACTTT
>NA|TRBJ1-1|TRBD1|TRBV7-8
CASGGTGTNEAFF
TGTGCCAGCGGGGGGACAGGGACTAATGAAGCTTTCTTT
>NA|TRBJ1-2|TRBD1|TRBV9
CASSGPPGQAYYGYTF
TGTGCCAGCAGCGGGCCCCCGGGACAGGCGTACTATGGCTACACCTTC
>NA|TRBJ2-6|TRBD1|TRBV10-2
CASKTGTGDASSGANVLTF
TGCGCCAGTAAGACCGGGACAGGGGACGCCAGCTCTGGGGCCAACGTCCTGACTTTC
>NA|TRBJ2-2|TRBD1|TRBV7-9
CASSFPTRTGEPTGELFF
TGTGCCAGCAGCTTTCCTACAAGAACAGGGGAACCCACCGGGGAGCTGTTTTTT
>NA|TRBJ2-1|NA|TRBV29-1
CSVVEREFYNEQFF
TGCAGCGTTGTCGAACGGGAGTTTTACAATGAGCAGTTCTTC
>NA|TRBJ1-5|NA|TRBV6-1
CASSPEGGQPQHF
TGTGCCAGCAGCCCCGAAGGGGGTCAGCCCCAGCATTTT
>NA|TRBJ2-2|NA|TRBV21-1
CASGKTGGGTGELFF
TGTGCCAGCGGCAAAACCGGGGGAGGCACCGGGGAGCTGTTTTTT
>NA|TRBJ1-4|TRBD1|TRBV2
CASSWDRGAEKLFF
TGTGCCAGCAGCTGGGACAGGGGAGCCGAAAAACTGTTTTTT
>NA|TRBJ1-4|TRBD1|TRBV27
CASSVAGGYEKLFF
TGTGCCAGCAGCGTGGCAGGGGGATACGAAAAACTGTTTTTT
>NA|TRBJ1-2|TRBD1|TRBV13
CASSAGQGSGGYTF
TGTGCCAGCAGCGCGGGACAGGGATCGGGGGGCTACACCTTC
>NA|TRBJ1-2|TRBD1|TRBV6-4
CASSEGQGTEFGYTF
TGTGCCAGCAGTGAAGGACAGGGGACTGAATTCGGCTACACCTTC
>NA|TRBJ2-5|TRBD2|TRBV19
CASTAGGKRQETQYF
TGTGCCAGTACGGCGGGAGGTAAGAGGCAAGAGACCCAGTACTTC
>NA|TRBJ2-2|TRBD1|TRBV5-1
CASSVSGTGNTGELFF
TGCGCCAGCAGCGTATCCGGGACAGGCAACACCGGGGAGCTGTTTTTT
>NA|TRBJ2-3|NA|TRBV9
CASSGQAARAGASTDTQYF
TGTGCCAGCAGCGGTCAGGCTGCGAGGGCGGGGGCCAGCACAGATACGCAGTATTTT
>NA|TRBJ2-1|TRBD2|TRBV14
CASSQLASGRVGEQFF
TGTGCCAGCAGCCAACTGGCTAGCGGGAGAGTAGGTGAGCAGTTCTTC
>NA|TRBJ1-4|NA|TRBV27
CASSLRSSDEKLFF
TGTGCCAGCAGTTTAAGGTCGAGCGACGAAAAACTGTTTTTT
>NA|TRBJ1-5|NA|TRBV30
CACDRPNQPQHF
TGTGCCTGTGACAGACCCAATCAGCCCCAGCATTTT
>NA|TRBJ2-1|TRBD2|TRBV7-7
CASSLESGSYEQFF
TGTGCTAGCAGCTTAGAGAGCGGGAGCTATGAGCAGTTCTTC
>NA|TRBJ2-3|NA|TRBV11-2
CASSLNSGTDTQYF
TGTGCCAGCAGCTTAAATAGCGGCACAGATACGCAGTATTTT
>NA|TRBJ2-3|NA|TRBV9
CASSVEWRARRDTQYF
TGTGCCAGCAGCGTAGAATGGAGGGCACGGAGAGATACGCAGTATTTT
>NA|TRBJ2-2|TRBD2|TRBV28
CASSPPGLAANTGELFF
TGTGCCAGCAGTCCCCCGGGACTAGCAGCGAACACCGGGGAGCTGTTTTTT
>NA|TRBJ1-2|NA|TRBV6-5
CASSYWLEYGYTF
TGTGCCAGCAGTTATTGGCTTGAATATGGCTACACCTTC
>NA|TRBJ2-2|NA|TRBV27
CASSNSANTGELFF
TGTGCCAGCAGTAACTCCGCGAACACCGGGGAGCTGTTTTTT
>NA|TRBJ2-1|TRBD2|TRBV11-2
CASSLGVAGGEQFF
TGTGCCAGCAGCTTAGGAGTAGCGGGGGGGGAGCAGTTCTTC
>NA|TRBJ2-7|TRBD2|TRBV7-6
CASRAGTSYEQYF
TGTGCCAGCAGGGCGGGGACTAGCTACGAGCAGTACTTC
>NA|TRBJ1-5|NA|TRBV19
CASRENRYSNQPQHF
TGTGCCAGTAGGGAGAACAGGTACAGCAATCAGCCCCAGCATTTT
>NA|TRBJ2-1|TRBD1|TRBV5-3
CARRRGTTILF
TGTGCCAGACGCAGGGGGACGACCATCCTCTTC
>NA|TRBJ2-7|TRBD2|TRBV29-1
CSVQTSRAEQYF
TGCAGCGTTCAGACTAGCAGAGCCGAGCAGTACTTC
>NA|TRBJ2-7|NA|TRBV2
CASSEGQVSYEQYF
TGTGCCAGCAGTGAAGGCCAGGTCTCCTACGAGCAGTACTTC
>NA|TRBJ2-7|NA|TRBV11-2
CASKTYTAAEQYF
TGTGCCAGCAAGACCTACACAGCCGCCGAGCAGTACTTC
>NA|TRBJ2-7|TRBD1|TRBV4-1
CASSSRTGGYEQYF
TGCGCCAGCAGCTCACGGACAGGGGGCTACGAGCAGTACTTC
>NA|TRBJ2-7|TRBD1|TRBV7-3
CASSLDRAYEQYF
TGTGCCAGCAGCTTAGACAGGGCCTACGAGCAGTACTTC
>once|TRBJ1-1|NA|TRBV27
CASSLGVGGVNTEAFF
TGTGCCAGCAGTTTAGGGGTGGGGGGAGTCAACACTGAAGCTTTCTTT
>NA|TRBJ2-1|TRBD2|TRBV6-5
CASSRGLAYNEQFF
TGTGCCAGCAGCAGGGGACTAGCCTACAATGAGCAGTTCTTC
>NA|TRBJ2-5|NA|TRBV13
CASSLALKGNSAQYF
TGTGCCAGCAGCTTAGCCCTGAAGGGGAACTCGGCCCAGTACTTC
>few|TRBJ2-1|TRBD2|TRBV5-1
CASSSSGGYNEQFF
TGCGCCAGCAGCTCTAGCGGGGGATACAATGAGCAGTTCTTC
>few|TRBJ1-4|NA|TRBV5-5
CASSFGGAEKLFF
TGTGCCAGCAGCTTTGGGGGGGCTGAAAAACTGTTTTTT
>NA|TRBJ2-1|TRBD2|TRBV15
CATRGGGSYNEQFF
TGTGCCACCAGAGGCGGGGGCTCCTACAATGAGCAGTTCTTC
>NA|TRBJ2-3|NA|TRBV7-9
CASSFRRGFTDTQYF
TGTGCCAGCAGCTTCCGCAGGGGATTCACAGATACGCAGTATTTT
>NA|TRBJ2-1|NA|TRBV10-3
CAINRVAGLVQFF
TGTGCCATCAATAGAGTGGCGGGTTTAGTGCAGTTCTTC
>NA|TRBJ1-1|TRBD1|TRBV2
CAKQGTGSNTEAFF
TGTGCCAAGCAGGGGACAGGATCGAACACTGAAGCTTTCTTT
>NA|TRBJ1-4|NA|TRBV5-1
CASSPVATNEKLFF
TGCGCCAGCAGCCCGGTAGCCACTAATGAAAAACTGTTTTTT
>NA|TRBJ1-2|NA|TRBV4-1
CASSQDGGMSGYTF
TGCGCCAGCAGCCAAGACGGGGGAATGTCGGGCTACACCTTC
>NA|TRBJ1-1|TRBD1|TRBV6-5
CASSYSYRGTEAFF
TGTGCCAGCAGTTACTCGTACAGGGGCACTGAAGCTTTCTTT
>NA|TRBJ2-7|TRBD1|TRBV2
CASMRDRTGGVEQYF
TGTGCCAGCATGAGGGACCGGACAGGGGGCGTCGAGCAGTACTTC
>few|TRBJ2-4|TRBD1|TRBV5-5
CASSLVRDREFF
TGTGCCAGCAGCTTGGTCCGGGACAGGGAATTCTTC
>NA|TRBJ1-5|NA|TRBV9
CASSERGYSNQPQHF
TGTGCCAGCAGCGAGCGCGGTTATAGCAATCAGCCCCAGCATTTT
>NA|TRBJ1-1|NA|TRBV10-3
CAIRKGLSTEAFF
TGTGCCATCAGGAAGGGGTTAAGCACTGAAGCTTTCTTT
>NA|TRBJ1-4|TRBD1|TRBV27
CASSLYGDRGEKLFF
TGTGCCAGCAGTTTATATGGGGACAGGGGGGAAAAACTGTTTTTT
>NA|TRBJ2-3|NA|TRBV7-2
CASSLAGYYSTDTQYF
TGTGCCAGCAGCTTAGCGGGTTACTATAGCACAGATACGCAGTATTTT